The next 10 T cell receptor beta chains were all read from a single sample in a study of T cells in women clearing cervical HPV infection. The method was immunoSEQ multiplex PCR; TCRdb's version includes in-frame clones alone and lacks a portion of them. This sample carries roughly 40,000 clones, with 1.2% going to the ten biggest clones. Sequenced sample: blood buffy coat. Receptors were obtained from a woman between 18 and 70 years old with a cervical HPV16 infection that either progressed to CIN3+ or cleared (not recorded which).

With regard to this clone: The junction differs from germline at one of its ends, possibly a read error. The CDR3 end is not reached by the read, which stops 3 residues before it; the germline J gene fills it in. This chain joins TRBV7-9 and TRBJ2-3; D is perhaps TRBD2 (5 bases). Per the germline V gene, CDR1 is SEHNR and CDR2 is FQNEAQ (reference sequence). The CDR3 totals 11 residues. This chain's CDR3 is CSSGTDQPQYF. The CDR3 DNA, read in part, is TGTTCCAGCGGCACAGATCAGCCG.

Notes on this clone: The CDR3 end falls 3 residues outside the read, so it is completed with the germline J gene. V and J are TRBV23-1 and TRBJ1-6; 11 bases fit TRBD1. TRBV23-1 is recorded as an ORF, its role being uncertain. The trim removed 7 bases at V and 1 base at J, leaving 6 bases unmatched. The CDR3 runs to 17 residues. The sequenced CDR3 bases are TGCGCCAGCATACCCGGGACAGGGGGGTCCTATAATTCACCC. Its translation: CASIPGTGGSYNSP. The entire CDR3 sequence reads CASIPGTGGSYNSPLHF.

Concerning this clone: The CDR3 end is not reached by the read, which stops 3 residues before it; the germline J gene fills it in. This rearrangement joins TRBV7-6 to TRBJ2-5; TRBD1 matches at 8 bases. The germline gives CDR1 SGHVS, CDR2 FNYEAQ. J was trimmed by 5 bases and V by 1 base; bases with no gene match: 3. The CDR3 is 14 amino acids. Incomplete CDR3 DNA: TGTGCCAGCAGCTTAGGGACAGGGTACGAGACC. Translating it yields CASSLGTGYET. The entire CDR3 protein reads CASSLGTGYETQYF. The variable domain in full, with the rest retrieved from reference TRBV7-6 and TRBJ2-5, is GAGVSQSPRYKVTKRGQDVALRCDPISGHVSLYWYRQALGQGPEFLTYFNYEAQQDKSGLPNDRFSAERPEGSISTLTIQRTEQRDSAMYRCASSLGTGYETQYFGPGTRLLVL.

Here the CDR3 reads CASSPAGNEQFF. Incomplete CDR3 DNA: TGTGCCAGCAGCCCCGCGGGGAATGAG. V is TRBV9 and J is TRBJ2-1; possible D gene TRBD2, 6 bases. Read sequence stops 3 residues before the CDR3 end, and the germline J gene provides the missing end. This CDR3 comprises 12 residues. Per germline, CDR1 SGDLS and CDR2 YYNGEE. Trimming removed 4 bases at V and 7 bases at J, with 9 bases between.

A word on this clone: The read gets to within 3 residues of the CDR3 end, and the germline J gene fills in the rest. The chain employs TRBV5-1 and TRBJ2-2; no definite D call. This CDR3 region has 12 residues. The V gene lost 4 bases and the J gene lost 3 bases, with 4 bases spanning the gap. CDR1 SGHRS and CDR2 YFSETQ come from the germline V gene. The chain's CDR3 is CASSLYTGELFF. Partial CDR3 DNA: TGCGCCAGCAGCCTCTACACCGGGGAG.

The CDR3 sequence: CAPRRDSRYEQYF. The part of the CDR3 DNA that was read is TGTGCCCCCCGCCGGGACAGCCGTTACGAG. V gene TRBV18 combines with J gene TRBJ2-7; 7 bases agree with TRBD1. The read ends 3 residues before the CDR3 terminus; that terminus is restored from the germline J gene. Germline assignment: CDR1 KGHSH and CDR2 LQKENI. The CDR3 spans 13 residues. V lost 11 bases, J lost 4 bases, and 11 bases stayed unmatched.

CDR3 amino acids: CSVVDRGFYEQYF. The part of the CDR3 DNA that was read is TGCAGCGTCGTCGACAGAGGATTCTACGAG. The chain links TRBV29-1 to TRBJ2-7, with D perhaps matching TRBD1 (5 bases). The read ends 3 residues shy of where the CDR3 ends; the end is completed using the germline J gene. CDR1 and CDR2 (germline): SQVTM, ANQGSEA. CDR3 length equals 13 residues. With 6 bases removed from V and 3 bases from J, the gap between germline ends came to 15 bases.

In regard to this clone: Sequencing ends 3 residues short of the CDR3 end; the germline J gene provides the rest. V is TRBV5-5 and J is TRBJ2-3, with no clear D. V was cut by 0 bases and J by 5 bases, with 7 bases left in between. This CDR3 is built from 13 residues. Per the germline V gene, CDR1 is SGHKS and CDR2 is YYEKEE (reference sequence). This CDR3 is CASSLGRGDTQYF. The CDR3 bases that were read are TGTGCCAGCAGCTTGGGCCGCGGAGATACG.

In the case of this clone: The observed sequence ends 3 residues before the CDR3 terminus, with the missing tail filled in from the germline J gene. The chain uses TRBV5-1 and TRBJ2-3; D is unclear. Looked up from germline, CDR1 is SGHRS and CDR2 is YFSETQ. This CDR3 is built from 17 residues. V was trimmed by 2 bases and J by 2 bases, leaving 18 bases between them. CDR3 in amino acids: CASSFFFPPRVTDTQYF. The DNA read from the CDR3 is TGCGCCAGCAGCTTCTTTTTCCCACCCCGGGTCACAGATACG.

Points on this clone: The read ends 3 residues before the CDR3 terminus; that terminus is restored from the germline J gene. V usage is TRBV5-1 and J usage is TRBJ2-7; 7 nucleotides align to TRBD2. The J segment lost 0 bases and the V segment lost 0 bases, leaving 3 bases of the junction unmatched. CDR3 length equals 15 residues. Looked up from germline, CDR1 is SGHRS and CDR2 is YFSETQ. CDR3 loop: CASSLGGGISYEQYF. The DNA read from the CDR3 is TGCGCCAGCAGCTTGGGGGGGGGAATCTCCTACGAG.